These T cell receptor beta chains were read from a single sample in a study of Ad26.COV2.S vaccination and SARS-CoV-2 variants. Data came from immunoSEQ multiplex PCR; TCRdb stores just in-frame clones and leaves some out. Here the sample spans approximately 460,000 clones, roughly nine tenths being singletons. This specimen consisted of peripheral blood, obtained in a trial of Ad26.COV2.S vaccine versus placebo. These receptors all stem from a person aged 18-60 years who received the Ad26.COV2.S COVID-19 vaccine or a placebo. Each CDR3 is given with its conserved first and last residue. A D gene is named only where the DNA matches it firmly. Clone sizes are given selectively: once, few, many, or a class where the clone is expanded.

d_gene	abundance	v_gene	j_gene	CDR3aa	CDR3nt
TRBD1	once	TRBV14	TRBJ1-2	CASSSGTGASGGYGYTF	TGTGCCAGCAGCTCCGGGACAGGGGCGTCAGGGGGCTATGGCTACACCTTC
TRBD2	NA	TRBV7-8	TRBJ2-1	CASSLALRTSHNNEQFF	TGTGCCAGCAGCTTAGCTTTAAGGACTAGCCATAACAATGAGCAGTTCTTC
TRBD2	once	TRBV11-2	TRBJ2-1	CASSQGTSGVNEQFF	TGTGCCAGCAGCCAGGGGACTAGCGGGGTCAATGAGCAGTTCTTC
TRBD2	NA	TRBV7-7	TRBJ2-1	CASSPVAGSPFNEQFF	TGTGCTAGCAGCCCTGTAGCGGGGAGCCCTTTCAATGAGCAGTTCTTC
NA	NA	TRBV6-1	TRBJ2-7	CASSDPAGRYGYEQYF	TGTGCCAGCAGTGATCCCGCGGGACGTTATGGCTACGAGCAGTACTTC
TRBD2	NA	TRBV13	TRBJ2-5	CASSFYLTSAQETQYF	TGTGCCAGCAGCTTCTATCTGACTAGCGCCCAAGAGACCCAGTACTTC
NA	once	TRBV7-2	TRBJ1-2	CASSLVGTGNYGYTF	TGTGCCAGCAGCTTAGTTGGGACGGGTAACTATGGCTACACCTTC
NA	NA	TRBV7-8	TRBJ1-6	CASSLKREPYNSPLHF	TGTGCCAGCAGCTTAAAAAGGGAACCCTATAATTCACCCCTCCACTTT
TRBD1	NA	TRBV5-1	TRBJ1-4	CASSLGDRGGEKLFF	TGCGCCAGCAGCTTGGGGGACAGGGGAGGCGAAAAACTGTTTTTT
NA	NA	TRBV7-2	TRBJ2-5	CASSLIPSGSYQETQYF	TGTGCCAGCAGCTTAATTCCCAGTGGATCGTACCAAGAGACCCAGTACTTC
TRBD1	NA	TRBV11-3	TRBJ1-5	CASSLVPIGTDWRQPQHF	TGTGCCAGCAGCTTAGTGCCCATAGGGACAGATTGGAGGCAGCCCCAGCATTTT
NA	NA	TRBV7-9	TRBJ2-5	CASSLAETWPRQETQYF	TGTGCCAGCAGCTTAGCTGAAACTTGGCCCCGACAAGAGACCCAGTACTTC
NA	NA	TRBV28	TRBJ2-5	CASSQVVETQYF	TGTGCCAGCAGTCAGGTTGTGGAGACCCAGTACTTC
NA	NA	TRBV10-3	TRBJ1-5	CAISETLLGPQHF	TGTGCCATCAGTGAAACACTGCTTGGGCCCCAGCATTTT
NA	NA	TRBV4-3	TRBJ1-2	CASSQVTGGSYGYTF	TGCGCCAGCAGCCAAGTGACAGGCGGTAGCTATGGCTACACCTTC
NA	once	TRBV7-2	TRBJ1-2	CASSLARTTSLYGYTF	TGTGCCAGCAGCTTAGCGAGGACAACCTCTCTCTATGGCTACACCTTC
TRBD1	once	TRBV30	TRBJ1-4	CAWSRDRGQEKLFF	TGTGCCTGGAGTAGAGACAGGGGACAAGAAAAACTGTTTTTT
NA	NA	TRBV27	TRBJ1-6	CASSLRGTGSDSPLHF	TGTGCCAGCAGTTTAAGAGGAACAGGGTCGGATTCACCCCTCCACTTT
NA	NA	TRBV6-5	TRBJ1-5	CASSSGRVPNQPQHF	TGTGCCAGCAGTTCCGGCAGGGTCCCGAATCAGCCCCAGCATTTT
NA	NA	TRBV2	TRBJ1-1	CASSGRRLNTEAFF	TGTGCCAGCAGTGGGCGGCGGCTGAACACTGAAGCTTTCTTT
TRBD1	NA	TRBV4-1	TRBJ2-1	CASSQGQGFYNEQFF	TGCGCCAGCAGCCAAGGACAGGGTTTCTACAATGAGCAGTTCTTC
NA	NA	TRBV7-8	TRBJ1-2	CASSLSFQGSGYTF	TGTGCCAGCAGCCTTAGCTTCCAGGGGAGTGGCTACACCTTC
TRBD1	NA	TRBV28	TRBJ1-6	CASSGADQGASNSPLHF	TGTGCCAGCAGTGGGGCGGATCAGGGGGCCTCAAATTCACCCCTCCACTTT
NA	NA	TRBV4-3	TRBJ1-6	CASSHDRQWWNSPLHF	TGCGCCAGCAGCCACGACAGACAGTGGTGGAATTCACCCCTCCACTTT
TRBD2	NA	TRBV14	TRBJ2-1	CASSQTSGRADQPYNEQFF	TGTGCCAGCAGCCAAACTAGCGGGAGGGCCGACCAGCCCTACAATGAGCAGTTCTTC
NA	NA	TRBV9	TRBJ1-5	CASSVASGTPQHF	TGTGCCAGCAGCGTAGCTAGTGGCACGCCCCAGCATTTT